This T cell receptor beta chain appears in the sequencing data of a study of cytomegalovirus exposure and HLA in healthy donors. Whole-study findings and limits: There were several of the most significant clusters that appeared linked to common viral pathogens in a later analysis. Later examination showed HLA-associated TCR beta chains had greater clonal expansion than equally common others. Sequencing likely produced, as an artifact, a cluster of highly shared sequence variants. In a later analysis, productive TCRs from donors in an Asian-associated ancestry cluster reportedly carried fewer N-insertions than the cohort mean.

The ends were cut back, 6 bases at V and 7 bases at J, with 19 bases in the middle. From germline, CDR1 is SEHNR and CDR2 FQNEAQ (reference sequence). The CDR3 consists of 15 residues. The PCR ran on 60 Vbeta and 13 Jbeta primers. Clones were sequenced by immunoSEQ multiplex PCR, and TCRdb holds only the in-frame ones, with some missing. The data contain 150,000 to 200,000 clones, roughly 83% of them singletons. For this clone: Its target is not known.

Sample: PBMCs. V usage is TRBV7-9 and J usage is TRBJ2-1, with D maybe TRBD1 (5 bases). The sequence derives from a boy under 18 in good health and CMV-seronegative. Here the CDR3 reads CASRGRWGAVNEQFF. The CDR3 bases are TGTGCCAGCAGGGGGCGTTGGGGTGCCGTTAATGAGCAGTTCTTC.